This T cell receptor (beta chain) stems from a study of T cell repertoires in cytomegalovirus infection. Turning to the study itself: Recently identified HLA-C-restricted CMV epitopes were among the peptides used. TCR beta signatures that were public indicated CMV infection and matching HLA type.

General observations from the study: Within the response measured ex vivo, HLA-C-restricted CMV-specific TCR beta clonotypes were dominant.

The CDR3 is 16 residues long. Germline CDR1 and CDR2: SGHTA and FQGNSA. V lost 2 bases, J lost 2 bases, and 16 bases lay in between. TCRdb called the reads again in MiXCR, with one record for every CDR3 protein. Here the sample spans about 160,000 distinct CDR3 sequences, roughly 22% being singletons. Only a few counts were recorded for this clonotype. As yet, its antigen is unknown. This chain links TRBV7-2 with TRBJ2-7; a weak D match, TRBD1 (6 bases). The starting material was CD8+ T cells from cultured PBMCs, obtained from culture after CMV antigen stimulation. This clonotype originated in a human donor in good health (CMV status not recorded). Some clones in this sample may be carry-over from other donors' samples. CDR3 bases: TGTGCCAGCAGCTTACGGGGACACCACCTCCCCTACGAGCAGTACTTC. Amino acid sequence: CASSLRGHHLPYEQYF.